The rows below give T cell receptor beta chains drawn from one sample of a study of persistence of HIV-infected CD4 T cells. Produced via immunoSEQ multiplex PCR; TCRdb's table is partial and in-frame only. The sample has about 40,000 clones; approximately 78% are singletons. These receptors are not linked to any known antigen. The sequenced sample was CD4+ T cells sorted from PBMCs after 18-hour stimulation, obtained from a patient who received antiretroviral therapy. The receptor set was obtained from an adult man with HIV who was CMV-seropositive. Each CDR3 is given with its conserved first and last residue. The order of the fields is V gene, J gene, CDR3 length, CDR3 protein.

>TRBV2|TRBJ1-1|15
CASSRRQGMNTEAFF
>TRBV2|TRBJ1-6|13
CAVQGTYNSPLHF
>TRBV19|TRBJ1-2|14
CASSIGQGIYGYTF
>TRBV28|TRBJ1-3|13
CASRQHSGNTIYF
>TRBV4-3|TRBJ2-3|14
CASSQGELPDTQYF
>TRBV18|TRBJ2-1|17
CASSPFVPGGSYNEQFF
>TRBV10-2|TRBJ2-3|18
CASRDRLAGGSRGDTQYF
>TRBV4-3|TRBJ2-4|19
CASSPYLGTSGLAKNIQYF
>TRBV4-3|TRBJ1-1|14
CASSQISGLAEAFF
>TRBV2|TRBJ2-5|14
CASSPDRFGETQYF
>TRBV15|TRBJ1-1|12
CATSIGYTEAFF
>TRBV7-6|TRBJ1-1|17
CASSLAAPDVWGTEAFF
>TRBV9|TRBJ1-2|16
CARSPGGGQGAGGYTF
>TRBV19|TRBJ2-7|13
CASKTATGYEQYF
>TRBV29-1|TRBJ2-3|16
CSVDPRTSGVTDTQYF
>TRBV7-6|TRBJ2-5|16
CASSLALTGGRETQYF
>TRBV24-1|TRBJ2-3|14
CATSDTGWADTQYF
>TRBV11-2|TRBJ2-3|18
CASSLGRSVGTSTDTQYF
>TRBV10-1|TRBJ2-4|13
CASSDMDRDIQYF
>TRBV6-1|TRBJ1-2|15
CASSELRGDNYGYTF
>TRBV5-6|TRBJ2-7|11
CASSLDRGLLF
>TRBV15|TRBJ1-5|14
CATSRQGAGQPQHF
>TRBV19|TRBJ1-5|18
CASRGAQGRGSSNQPQHF
>TRBV7-3|TRBJ2-2|15
CASSLRQGATGELFF
>TRBV5-1|TRBJ2-7|14
CASSLAGQGYEQYF
>TRBV2|TRBJ1-5|15
CASRVPGQGNQPQHF
>TRBV14|TRBJ1-1|13
CASSQVQNTEAFF
>TRBV19|TRBJ1-2|14
CASSLRDRSDGYTF
>TRBV11-1|TRBJ2-1|12
CASSSAYNEQFF
>TRBV27|TRBJ2-1|15
CASSLQGRSYNEQFF
>TRBV19|TRBJ1-5|16
CASSIPGGAGNQPQHF
>TRBV15|TRBJ1-4|12
CATKQFNEKLFF
>TRBV5-1|TRBJ2-2|14
CASSPGHFTGELFF
>TRBV9|TRBJ2-1|15
CASRQPGQGNNEQFF
>TRBV15|TRBJ2-5|13
CATSGQGPKTQYF
>TRBV7-9|TRBJ2-1|13
CASSLGPFNEQFF
>TRBV4-1|TRBJ1-4|15
CASSKSGITNEKLFF
>TRBV5-8|TRBJ2-7|12
CASSLQFYEQYF
>TRBV5-1|TRBJ1-4|15
CASSLSLTTNEKLFF
>TRBV13|TRBJ1-2|16
CASSSLSGTVGYGYTF
>TRBV30|TRBJ1-3|15
CAWSRGQGSGNTIYF
>TRBV29-1|TRBJ2-7|13
CSVVLPGLTKQYF
>TRBV6-2/TRBV6-3|TRBJ1-5|15
CASSYSRLANQPQHF
>TRBV5-1|TRBJ2-7|15
CASSVGTGVPYEQYF
>TRBV19|TRBJ1-1|16
CATAPGLGQGATEAFF
>TRBV6-5|TRBJ1-1|13
CASSRSENTEAFF
>TRBV5-5|TRBJ2-3|12
CASSQNTDTQYF
>TRBV20-1|TRBJ1-2|15
CSASVPGPVNYGYTF
>TRBV7-3|TRBJ1-1|13
CASSQDRDTEAFF
>TRBV7-2|TRBJ2-2|15
CASSPPGLASGELFF
>TRBV5-4|TRBJ2-2|16
CASTPSGQFNTGELFF
>TRBV19|TRBJ2-2|14
CASRPPINSGELFF
>TRBV7-2|TRBJ1-1|16
CASSFDRGRRDTEAFF
>TRBV7-2|TRBJ2-2|15
CASSLGDLNTGELFF
>TRBV5-5|TRBJ1-4|15
CASSPRGTTDEKLFF